The 6 T cell receptor beta chains in this list originate from one sample, sequenced in a study of patients and donors after allogeneic stem cell transplantation. TCRdb used MiXCR to reprocess the RT-PCR reads, holding one entry per CDR3 protein. Of 150,000 to 200,000 distinct CDR3 sequences in the sample, around 28% were seen once. The sample consisted of blood, either unsorted or a sorted T cell fraction (not recorded which). The receptors come from a human donor who was either an allogeneic HSCT recipient or a stem cell or donor lymphocyte infusion donor (not recorded which). It is not recorded whose cells these are; they may come from a transplant donor.

This clonotype was seen a few times. The chain joins TRBV7-9 to TRBJ2-7, with a tentative D call TRBD1 (6 bases). This CDR3 region has 12 residues. V lost 6 bases to trimming and J lost 5 bases, with 11 bases between them. Per the germline V gene, CDR1 is SEHNR and CDR2 is FQNEAQ (reference sequence). CDR3: CASRLTGNEQYF. CDR3 nucleotides: TGTGCCAGCAGGTTAACAGGGAACGAGCAGTACTTC.

This clonotype was seen a few times. The chain joins TRBV29-1 to TRBJ2-1; tentative D call: TRBD2 (6 bases). Germline V CDR1 and CDR2: SQVTM, ANQGSEA. The CDR3 runs to 16 residues. Trimming took 0 bases from V and 8 from J, leaving 20 bases between them. The CDR3 spells CSVEEATAGMIDEQFF. CDR3 DNA: TGCAGCGTTGAAGAAGCGACGGCGGGGATGATCGATGAGCAGTTCTTC.

This clonotype occurred many times. The chain combines TRBV6-5 with TRBJ1-5; D remains unclear. Trimming removed 2 bases from V and 6 bases from J, with 8 bases in between. The CDR3 runs to 13 residues. The germline CDR1 and CDR2 sequences are MNHEY and SVGAGI. The CDR3 coding sequence is TGTGCCAGCAGTTACGCGTGGTCTCAGCCCCAGCATTTT. Translating gives CASSYAWSQPQHF.

Only a few counts were recorded for this clonotype. This chain's CDR3 is CASSPGTVNTGELFF. The CDR3 region has the DNA TGTGCCAGCAGCCCGGGGACAGTCAACACCGGGGAGCTGTTTTTT. The chain couples TRBV7-3 to TRBJ2-2; 7 nucleotides agree with TRBD1. Trimming took 5 bases from V and 2 from J; bases not matched to a gene: 5. The CDR3 sequence is 15 residues long. CDR1 and CDR2 from the germline V gene are SGHTA and FQGTGA.

The V gene is TRBV28, the J gene TRBJ2-3; D possibly corresponds to TRBD2 (5 bases). This CDR3 comprises 14 residues. Per germline, CDR1 MDHEN and CDR2 SYDVKM. Trimming took 6 bases from V and 4 from J, leaving 14 bases between them. The CDR3 loop is CASSPRTGPDTQYF. The CDR3 coding sequence is TGTGCCAGCAGCCCCCGGACTGGACCAGATACGCAGTATTTT.

The rearrangement uses TRBV5-1 and TRBJ2-5; 9 nucleotides line up with TRBD2. The CDR3 extends over 16 amino acids. Germline values: CDR1 SGHRS, CDR2 YFSETQ. With V trimmed by 0 bases and J by 9 bases, 12 bases remained unmatched. As DNA, the CDR3 is TGCGCCAGCAGCTTGGTCGAGACTAGCGGAGCGTTGGCCCAGTACTTC. Protein product: CASSLVETSGALAQYF.